This T cell receptor beta chain was identified in a study of cytomegalovirus exposure and HLA in healthy donors. Regarding the study as a whole: It was assumed in the presence/absence analyses that sequencing depth was roughly uniform across donors. Follow-up analysis later connected one missense variant in DCLRE1C with trimming of TCR beta V- and J-genes.

As to this clone: Its antigen is undetermined.

The CDR3 covers 15 residues. The germline CDR1 and CDR2 sequences are SGHVS and FQNEAQ. The trim removed 5 bases at V and 3 bases at J, leaving 7 bases unmatched. With 60 Vbeta and 13 Jbeta primers, the PCR was carried out. Authors' processing steps: Roughly 11 million of the 80 million or so unique TCR beta chains counted in a later analysis were shared. The assay was immunoSEQ multiplex PCR, and TCRdb's table has in-frame clones only and misses some. Clone size and V and J calls were adopted from that table, with D and trimming inferred from the DNA. This sample has approximately 98,000 clones, with about 80% found just once.

This TCR was sampled from a young man in good health and CMV-seropositive. V usage is TRBV7-8 and J usage is TRBJ2-3; 8 positions agree with TRBD2. Sequencing was performed on PBMCs. The CDR3 nucleotides are TGTGCCAGCAGCCGAACCGGGGGGGCAACAGATACGCAGTATTTT. Translated: CASSRTGGATDTQYF. Full variable domain (outside the CDR3, taken from reference TRBV7-8 and TRBJ2-3): GAGVSQSPRYKVAKRGQDVALRCDPISGHVSLFWYQQALGQGPEFLTYFQNEAQLDKSGLPSDRFFAERPEGSVSTLKIQRTQQEDSAVYLCASSRTGGATDTQYFGPGTRLTVL.